This T cell receptor beta chain was captured in a study of cytomegalovirus exposure and HLA in healthy donors (dated by TCRdb to 2015 to 2018). Describing the broader study: According to an earlier analysis of 550 to 750 of the donors, about 170 million T cells yielded over 100 million unique TCR beta sequences and less than 300 Gb of sequence data. Roughly 320 gigabases of sequencing data and roughly 81 million unique TCR sequences made up an early release that covered several hundred HLA-typed donors. Of the approximately 400 genotyped donors, around 81% fell in the genetic ancestry cluster associated with self-reported Caucasian donors. The aim of the study was to test whether cataloging public T cell receptors could identify signatures of past pathogen exposure. Using immunosequencing, the study profiled T cell repertoires from some 670 subjects and related those repertoires to cytomegalovirus serostatus. In addition to the first cohort of 666 subjects, a separate validation cohort of 120 different subjects was used. High-throughput TCR immunosequencing, statistical association of individual TCRs with disease status, and machine learning were combined to predict cytomegalovirus infection status. To study patterns of TCR occurrence, a later analysis re-analyzed previously published TCR beta repertoires from 700 or so donors and added high-resolution HLA genotyping. Rather than drawing on any new phenotypic data, the later analysis identified candidate immune exposures from TCR beta sequences and the way those sequences occurred across donors. An earlier analysis of fewer than 700 of the donors applied high-throughput TCR beta sequencing to assess whether each TCR beta V gene segment acted as functional or pseudogenic. Alongside the repertoire data, information on donor age, sex, ethnicity and CMV serostatus was compiled. In a later genetic analysis, genome-wide SNP genotypes for 398 of the 666 donors were used, and that subset was treated as a discovery cohort. Every repertoire in the discovery cohort had been generated on one and the same sequencing platform. Class I and class II HLA loci were covered by the typing at four-digit resolution. Typing coverage varied by locus: 629-630 donors for A, B, C, DRB1 and DQB1; approximately 500 for DQA1; over 600 for DPA1; some 470 for DPB1. Roughly five DR-DQ haplotypes were treated as single units for association and clustering because of strong linkage in the cohort. On average, 235,054 unique TCR beta nucleotide sequences were sequenced per donor among 300 to 500 genotyped donors of the cohort, with roughly 18% of those sequences being non-productive. Beyond this particular receptor, the publication reports: In an earlier analysis of 587 of the donors, most TCR beta V segments appeared in productive rearrangements about 87% or about 30% of the time, broadly matching IMGT annotations. When HLA alleles, especially DR and DQ, strongly co-occurred, attributing TCR associations to individual alleles was difficult. Most TCR sequences were seen in very few donors, while some public TCRs were found in many individuals. In a later analysis, several top co-occurrence clusters were reported to appear linked to parvovirus B19, influenza, CMV and Epstein-Barr virus. The classifier was reported to diagnose cytomegalovirus status with high specificity and sensitivity in both the original and validation cohorts. In a later genetic analysis, fewer N-insertions in productive TCRs were reported among donors in an Asian-associated ancestry cluster than the roughly 710-donor mean. In a later analysis, 16,951 TCR beta sequences were associated with specific HLA alleles at a false discovery rate of 0.05. In a later analysis, the rate of TCR association differed among HLA loci, with DRB1 alleles having the most associated TCRs and HLA-C alleles having the fewest. In this cohort, only TCR beta chains were sequenced, and detectable features were limited by the absence of alpha or paired-chain data. Because counts were too low, 15 to 20 rarely observed V segments, including chromosome 9 orphons, were excluded from the earlier analysis of fewer than 650 of the donors. A group of highly shared sequence variants was considered likely to be a technical artifact of the sequencing pipeline. A further reported finding was that TCR beta sequences accurately predicted the HLA-A and HLA-B alleles for most subjects in the first cohort. A few of the identified cytomegalovirus-associated TCR beta chains were confirmed in vitro to be specific for cytomegalovirus antigens. CMV serostatus was the only immune exposure information available for the cohort. A later analysis found that most CMV-associated TCR beta chains appeared HLA-restricted, with HLA associations seemingly driven largely by CMV exposure. A later analysis found that HLA-associated TCR beta chains were more clonally expanded and had lower generation probabilities than equally common non-associated chains. Sequencing depth was assumed to be roughly uniform across donors in the presence/absence analyses, though that assumption may not hold. A total of about 150 TCR beta chains were listed by the study as associated with cytomegalovirus. In a later genetic analysis, a missense DCLRE1C variant was associated with V-gene and J-gene trimming of TCR beta chains, and the association was replicated in an independent cohort. Because some donors lacked HLA typing at each locus, the association tests relied only on the typed subset. The authors suggested that the approach could potentially be extended to other disease states and immunological phenotypes. Linkage disequilibrium might explain the correlated functional status among segregating V segments, but an unknown experimental factor could not be excluded.

With regard to this clone: There is no known antigen for this receptor. No clone much larger than this one lies a single base away; base qualities are absent.

Library preparation was by the immunoSEQ multiplex PCR assay. For the multiplex PCR, a mixture combining 60 forward primers for TCR Vbeta segments and 13 reverse primers for TCR Jbeta segments was used. The CDR3 region of rearranged TCR beta genes was amplified from genomic DNA by a multiplex PCR assay. Amplified TCR beta libraries were sequenced as 87-base-pair reads on the Illumina HiSeq System. The original methods were these. In a later analysis, 80 million or so unique TCR beta chains were counted across the roughly 670 repertoires, and roughly 11 million of these chains were shared by at least two donors. To remove PCR and sequencing errors, raw reads were error-corrected and collapsed into unique sequences using a nearest-neighbor algorithm that merged closely related sequences. Alignment of CDR3 sequences to IMGT reference sequences was used to assign V, D and J gene segments. Each retained sequence needed at least a six-nucleotide match to both a V gene segment and a J gene segment. A rearrangement was called productive if the CDR3 had no stop codons and remained in frame with V and J, and every other rearrangement was called non-productive. CDR3 was defined by IMGT convention, running from the second conserved V-encoded cysteine to the conserved J-encoded phenylalanine. In an earlier analysis of approximately 590 of the donors, sequences lacking an unambiguous match to a single V gene segment were excluded. In an earlier analysis of approximately 590 of the donors, V segments were called functional above 56.7% productive rearrangements and were called segregating when the between-donor standard deviation exceeded 5%. To diagnose cytomegalovirus status from the catalog of TCR beta chain sequences, a statistical classification framework was built. In a later analysis, TCR nucleotide sequences were compared against IMGT/GENE-DB human TR gene sequences so that V and J genes could be assigned. Using the TCRdist pipeline, a later analysis assigned CDR3 sequences along with most-parsimonious VDJ recombination scenarios. In a later analysis, every TCR beta chain was defined by the combination of its CDR3 amino acid sequence and its V-gene family, and reads without a unique V-gene family were dropped. In a later analysis, 450 to 600 highly shared, low-generation-probability nucleotide sequences were removed to address suspected cross-contamination and a sequencing artifact. In a later analysis, a clonal expansion index for each public chain was calculated from normalized within-repertoire ranks of inferred template counts. Generation probabilities in a later analysis came from a VDJ recombination model fitted to out-of-frame rearrangements, and those results were checked against IGoR. Hypergeometric tests were used in a later analysis to score TCR-TCR, TCR-HLA and TCR-CMV co-occurrence, with a repertoire-size bias correction applied to the TCR pairs. To estimate false discovery rates, a later analysis permuted the HLA or CMV assignments 20 times. In a later analysis, co-occurring TCRs were grouped with DBSCAN, and TCRdist sequence similarity was added when clustering was performed within HLA-allele-positive subsets. Repertoires with fewer than 30,000 or more than 120,000 public chains were left out of co-occurrence clustering, as were four to six repertoires with anomalous nucleotide sharing. This immuneACCESS table, as held by TCRdb, lists in-frame sequences with V and J called but not all clones. Of the missing ones, under half trace to an unresolved V gene in checked studies; the others have no known cause. The D gene and trimming were derived from the DNA, and the V and J assignments and clone size from that table. The sample profile shows more than 150,000 clones; over 70% of them were found once. 1% to 1.5% of the sample lies in the top ten.

The cohort was made up of approximately 670 healthy bone marrow donors. Cohort members were all nominally healthy when sampled, although unrecorded immune exposures were likely present. The donor was CMV seropositive and belonged to the group of 270 or so seropositive cohort members. A peripheral blood sample was provided by each donor, and peripheral blood mononuclear cells were used for TCR beta sequencing. Genomic DNA extraction from the blood cell samples was performed with the Qiagen DNeasy Blood Extraction Kit. This clonotype originated in a man in his fifties or sixties in good health and CMV-seropositive. The sample comprised PBMCs.

For the CDR3, the sequence is CASSPRQGAVGYTF. At the DNA level, the sequence is TGCGCCAGCAGCCCACGACAGGGGGCGGTCGGCTACACCTTC. The sequence links TRBV5-1 to TRBJ1-2; TRBD1 agrees with 10 junctional bases. The CDR3 spans 14 residues, from the cysteine through the phenylalanine. Just CDR3 DNA is preserved here, 42 bases in frame from base 1. CDR1 and CDR2, looked up from the germline V gene, are SGHRS and YFSETQ. Unmatched junction bases come to 8, with V trimmed by 4 bases and J by 8 bases.